The present T cell receptor beta chain was sequenced within a study of T cells in Graves' hyperthyroidism and ophthalmopathy. Turning to the study itself: Before any treatment, at initial diagnosis, peripheral blood was collected.

Amplification of TCR beta CDR3 regions was performed using RNA transcripts as template. During a first-round RT-PCR of the TCR CDR3, the HTBI primer set was used. TCRdb re-called the multiplex PCR reads through MiXCR, storing one row per CDR3 protein. The sample contains a few hundred thousand distinct CDR3 sequences, roughly 15% of which appear only once. In its sample, this clonotype was seen a few times. A much larger clone is a single base away; this may be a read error. The sequence derives from a young woman with Graves' ophthalmopathy. Specimen: blood.

CDR3 nucleotide sequence: TGTGCTAGTACCCCTGGGGGGAGGGACGAGGAGCAGTCCTTC. Its translation is CASTPGGRDEEQSF. The chain has TRBV12-5 and TRBJ2-7; 7 nucleotides align to TRBD2. The CDR3 extends over 14 amino acids. Germline-derived CDR1 and CDR2 are LGHNT and FRNRAP.